This T cell receptor (beta chain) was observed in a study of blood T cells in healthy people across ages. Combining a sample-barcoded 5' primer with a J-beta primer mix, a second PCR ran for about 7 to 11 cycles. One entry per CDR3 protein results from TCRdb running MiXCR on the 5' RACE reads. The sample includes just under 550,000 distinct CDR3 sequences, about 24% seen only once; the top ten take roughly 9.4%. This sample was also put to use in a study of T cells of mothers and their children.

Sequencing used blood. The TCR originated in a boy aged 5-17 years in good health.

CDR3 DNA: TGTGCCAGCACCACCCTAGCGGGCTCCTACAATGAGCAGTTCTTC. This encodes CASTTLAGSYNEQFF. This chain joins TRBV7-6 and TRBJ2-1; TRBD2 matches 8 bases. CDR1 and CDR2 (germline): SGHVS, FNYEAQ. With 7 bases clipped from V and 0 bases from J, the junction kept 5 bases outside the gene matches. The CDR3 is 15 amino acids.